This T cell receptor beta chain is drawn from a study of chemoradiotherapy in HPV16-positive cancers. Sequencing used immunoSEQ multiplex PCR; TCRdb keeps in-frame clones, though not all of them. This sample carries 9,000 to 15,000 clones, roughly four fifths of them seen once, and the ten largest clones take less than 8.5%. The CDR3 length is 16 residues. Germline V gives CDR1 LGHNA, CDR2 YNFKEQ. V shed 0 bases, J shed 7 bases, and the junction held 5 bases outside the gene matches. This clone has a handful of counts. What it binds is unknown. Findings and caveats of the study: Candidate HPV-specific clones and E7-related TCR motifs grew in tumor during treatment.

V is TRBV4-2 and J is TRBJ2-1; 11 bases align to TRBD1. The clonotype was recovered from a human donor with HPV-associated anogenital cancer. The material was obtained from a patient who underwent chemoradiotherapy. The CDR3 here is CASSQDPGTGGNEQFF. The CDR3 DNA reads TGTGCCAGCAGCCAAGATCCCGGGACAGGGGGAAATGAGCAGTTCTTC.